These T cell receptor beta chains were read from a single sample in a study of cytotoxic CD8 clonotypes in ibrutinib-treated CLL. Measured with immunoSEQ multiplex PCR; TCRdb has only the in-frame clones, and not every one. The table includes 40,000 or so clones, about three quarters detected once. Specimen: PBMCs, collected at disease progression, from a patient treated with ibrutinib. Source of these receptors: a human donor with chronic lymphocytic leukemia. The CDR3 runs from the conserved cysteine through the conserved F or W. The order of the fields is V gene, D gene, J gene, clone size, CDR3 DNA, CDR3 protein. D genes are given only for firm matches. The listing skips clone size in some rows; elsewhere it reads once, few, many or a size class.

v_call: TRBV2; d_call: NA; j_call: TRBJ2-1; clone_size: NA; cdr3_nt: TGTGCCAGCAGTGAAAAGGGGTCGACCCCCCATGAGCAGTTCTTC; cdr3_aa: CASSEKGSTPHEQFF
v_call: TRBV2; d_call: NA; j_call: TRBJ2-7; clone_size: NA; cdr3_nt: TGTGCCAGCAGTGAAAGTGGGAGGACCTACGAGCAGTACTTC; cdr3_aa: CASSESGRTYEQYF
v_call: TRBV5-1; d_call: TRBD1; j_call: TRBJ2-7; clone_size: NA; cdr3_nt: TGCGCCAGCAGCCACGGACAGGGAGGATGGGACGAGCAGTACTTC; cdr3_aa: CASSHGQGGWDEQYF
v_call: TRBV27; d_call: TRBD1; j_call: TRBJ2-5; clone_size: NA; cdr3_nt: TGTGCCAGCAGTTTAGGAGGTGGGACAGCCCAAGAGACCCAGTACTTC; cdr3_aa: CASSLGGGTAQETQYF
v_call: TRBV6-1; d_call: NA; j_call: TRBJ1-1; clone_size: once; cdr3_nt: TGTGCCAGCACCCTGACGGTGAACACTGAAGCTTTCTTT; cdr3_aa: CASTLTVNTEAFF
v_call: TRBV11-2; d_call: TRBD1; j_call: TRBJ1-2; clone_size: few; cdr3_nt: TGTGCCAGCAGCCCGACGACAGGGGTGTATGGCTACACCTTC; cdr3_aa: CASSPTTGVYGYTF
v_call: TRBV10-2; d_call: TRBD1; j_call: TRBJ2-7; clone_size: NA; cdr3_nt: TGCGCCAGCGACCCGGGACAGGGCTTGAGCGAGCAGTACTTC; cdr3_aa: CASDPGQGLSEQYF
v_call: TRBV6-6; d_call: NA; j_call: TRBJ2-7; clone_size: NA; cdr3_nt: TGTGCCAGCAGTCCCGGGGTAGGGAACGCCTACGAGCAGTACTTC; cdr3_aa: CASSPGVGNAYEQYF
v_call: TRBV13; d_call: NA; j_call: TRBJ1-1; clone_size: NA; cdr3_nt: TGTGCCAGCAGCCTGCTCCGGGGATTGGACACTGAAGCTTTCTTT; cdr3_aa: CASSLLRGLDTEAFF
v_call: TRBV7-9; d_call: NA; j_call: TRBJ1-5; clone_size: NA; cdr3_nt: TGTGCCAGCAGCCCCATCCTTAGAGGGGATCAGCCCCAGCATTTT; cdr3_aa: CASSPILRGDQPQHF
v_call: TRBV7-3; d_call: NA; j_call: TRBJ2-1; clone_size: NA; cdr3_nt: TGTGCCAGCAGCCTCAGACAGTACAATGAGCAGTTCTTC; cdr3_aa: CASSLRQYNEQFF
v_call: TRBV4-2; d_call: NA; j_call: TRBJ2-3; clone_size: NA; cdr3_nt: TGTGCCAGCAGCCAAGATCGGGCTGAGGGGGATACGCAGTATTTT; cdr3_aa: CASSQDRAEGDTQYF
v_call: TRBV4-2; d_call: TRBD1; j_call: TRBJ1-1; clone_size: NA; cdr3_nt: TGTGCCAGCAGCCACTACAGGGGGCAAGGCACTGAAGCTTTCTTT; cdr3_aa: CASSHYRGQGTEAFF
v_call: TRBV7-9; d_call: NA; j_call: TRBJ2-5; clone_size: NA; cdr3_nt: TGTGCCAGCAGCTTGCCCTTGGATTACCAAGAGACCCAGTACTTC; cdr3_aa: CASSLPLDYQETQYF
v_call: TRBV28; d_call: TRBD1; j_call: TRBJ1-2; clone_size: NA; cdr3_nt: TGTGCCAGCAGTTTACAAGACAGGGGGCTATATTATGGCTACACCTTC; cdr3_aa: CASSLQDRGLYYGYTF
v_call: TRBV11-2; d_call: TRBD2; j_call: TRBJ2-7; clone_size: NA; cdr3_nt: TGTGCCAGCAGCTGGTATAGCGGGAGTCCCTACGAGCAGTACTTC; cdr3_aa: CASSWYSGSPYEQYF
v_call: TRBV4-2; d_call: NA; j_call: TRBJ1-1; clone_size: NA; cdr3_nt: TGTGCCAGCAGCCAAGAACGGGGGGGCACTGAAGCTTTCTTT; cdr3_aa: CASSQERGGTEAFF
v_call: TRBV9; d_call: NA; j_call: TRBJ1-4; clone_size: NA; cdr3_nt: TGTGCCAGCAGCGTAGTTAGGACAACTAATGAAAAACTGTTTTTT; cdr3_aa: CASSVVRTTNEKLFF
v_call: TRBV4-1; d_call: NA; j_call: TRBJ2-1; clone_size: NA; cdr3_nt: TGCGCCAGCAGCTTTAGGGGGAGCTCCTACAATGAGCAGTTCTTC; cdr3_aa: CASSFRGSSYNEQFF
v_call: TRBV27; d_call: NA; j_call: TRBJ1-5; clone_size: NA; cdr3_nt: TGTGCCAGCAGCTCAGGGCTAAATCAGCCCCAGCATTTT; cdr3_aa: CASSSGLNQPQHF
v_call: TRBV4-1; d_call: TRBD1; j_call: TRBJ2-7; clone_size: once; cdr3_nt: TGCGCCAGCAGCCAAAGGACAGGGCCCTACGAGCAGTACTTC; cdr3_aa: CASSQRTGPYEQYF
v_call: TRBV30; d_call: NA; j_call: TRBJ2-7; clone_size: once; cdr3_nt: TGTGCCTGGAGCCCACAAGGGGAGGACAGTTACGAGCAGTACTTC; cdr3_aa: CAWSPQGEDSYEQYF